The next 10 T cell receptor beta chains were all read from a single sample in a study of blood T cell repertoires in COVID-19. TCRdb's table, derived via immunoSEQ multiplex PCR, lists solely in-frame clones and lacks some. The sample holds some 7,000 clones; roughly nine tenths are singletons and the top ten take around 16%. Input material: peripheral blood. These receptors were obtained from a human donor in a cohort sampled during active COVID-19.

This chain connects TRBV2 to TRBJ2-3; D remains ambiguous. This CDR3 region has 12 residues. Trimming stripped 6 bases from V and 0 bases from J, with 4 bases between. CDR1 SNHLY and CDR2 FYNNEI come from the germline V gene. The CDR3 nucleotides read TGTGCCAGCAGCCTCAGCACAGATACGCAGTATTTT. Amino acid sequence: CASSLSTDTQYF.

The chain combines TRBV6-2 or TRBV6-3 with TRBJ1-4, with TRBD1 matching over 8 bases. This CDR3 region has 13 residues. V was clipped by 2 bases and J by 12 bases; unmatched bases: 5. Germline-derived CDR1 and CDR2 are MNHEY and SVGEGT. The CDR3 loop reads CASSYARTGQLFF. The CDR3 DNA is TGTGCCAGCAGTTACGCCAGGACAGGGCAACTGTTTTTT.

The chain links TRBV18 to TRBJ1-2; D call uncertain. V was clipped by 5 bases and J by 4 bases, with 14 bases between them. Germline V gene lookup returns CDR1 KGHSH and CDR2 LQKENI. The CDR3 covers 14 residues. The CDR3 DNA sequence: TGTGCCAGCTCAAGTGAGCGGAACCTCTATGGCTACACCTTC. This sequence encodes CASSSERNLYGYTF.

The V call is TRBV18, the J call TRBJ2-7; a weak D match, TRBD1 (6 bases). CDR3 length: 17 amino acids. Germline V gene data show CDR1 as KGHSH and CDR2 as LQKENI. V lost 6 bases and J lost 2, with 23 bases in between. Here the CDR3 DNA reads TGTGCCAGCTCTGCGACCAACCAGGGGTACCCGCCCTACGAGCAGTACTTC. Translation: CASSATNQGYPPYEQYF.

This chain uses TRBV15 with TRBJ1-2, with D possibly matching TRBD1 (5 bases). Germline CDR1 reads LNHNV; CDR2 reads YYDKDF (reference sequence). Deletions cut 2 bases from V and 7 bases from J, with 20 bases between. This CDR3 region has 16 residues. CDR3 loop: CATSRTPRAGFSGYTF. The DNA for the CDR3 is TGTGCCACCAGCAGAACCCCCCGTGCAGGGTTCAGTGGCTACACCTTC. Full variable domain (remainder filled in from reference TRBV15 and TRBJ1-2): DAMVIQNPRYQVTQFGKPVTLSCSQTLNHNVMYWYQQKSSQAPKLLFHYYDKDFNNEADTPDNFQSRRPNTSFCFLDIRSPGLGDTAMYLCATSRTPRAGFSGYTFGSGTRLTVV.

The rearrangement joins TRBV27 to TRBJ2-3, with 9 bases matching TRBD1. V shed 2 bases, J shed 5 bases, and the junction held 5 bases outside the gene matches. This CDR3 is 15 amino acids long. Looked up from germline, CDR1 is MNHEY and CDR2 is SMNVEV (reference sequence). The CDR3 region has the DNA TGTGCCAGCAGTTTAGCGGGACAGGGAGTAGATACGCAGTATTTT. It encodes CASSLAGQGVDTQYF.

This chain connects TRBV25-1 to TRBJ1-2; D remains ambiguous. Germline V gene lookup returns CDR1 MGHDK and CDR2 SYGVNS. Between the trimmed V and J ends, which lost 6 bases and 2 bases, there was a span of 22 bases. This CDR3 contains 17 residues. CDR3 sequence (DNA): TGTGCCAGCAGCCCAAACACCGGGTCCCCTAAAAACTATGGCTACACCTTC. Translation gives CASSPNTGSPKNYGYTF.

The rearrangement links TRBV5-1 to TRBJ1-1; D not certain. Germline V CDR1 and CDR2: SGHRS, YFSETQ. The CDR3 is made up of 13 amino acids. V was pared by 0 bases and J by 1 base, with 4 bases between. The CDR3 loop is CASSLAGNTEAFF. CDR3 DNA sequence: TGCGCCAGCAGCTTGGCAGGGAACACTGAAGCTTTCTTT.

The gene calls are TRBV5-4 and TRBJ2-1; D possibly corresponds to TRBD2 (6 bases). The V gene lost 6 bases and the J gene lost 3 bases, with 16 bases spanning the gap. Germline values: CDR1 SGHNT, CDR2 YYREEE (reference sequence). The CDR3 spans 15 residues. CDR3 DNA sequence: TGTGCCAGCACCTCCGGGACTTTCAACTACAATGAGCAGTTCTTC. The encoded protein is CASTSGTFNYNEQFF.

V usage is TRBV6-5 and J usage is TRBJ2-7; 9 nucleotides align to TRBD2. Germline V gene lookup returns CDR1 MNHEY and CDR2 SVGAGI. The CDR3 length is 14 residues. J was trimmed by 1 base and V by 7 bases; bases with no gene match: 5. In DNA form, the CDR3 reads TGTGCCAGCAAACCGGGACTAGCATCCTACGAGCAGTACTTC. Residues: CASKPGLASYEQYF.